The sequence of this T cell receptor beta chain was determined in a study of T cells after yellow fever vaccination. This clonotype appeared a few times. Germline-derived CDR1 and CDR2 are SGHTA and FQGNSA. Trimming shortened V by 4 bases and J by 7 bases, and 10 bases separated the two germline ends. There are 13 residues in the CDR3. A 5'RACE template-switching step, the method used to make TCR cDNA, added a universal primer site and UMIs. Via MiXCR, TCRdb re-called the 5' RACE reads, giving one row per CDR3 protein. Of approximately 250,000 distinct CDR3 sequences in the sample, around 6.7% were seen once.

The sequence was obtained from a man aged 25 to 45 who received the YFV17D yellow fever vaccine. V usage is TRBV7-2 and J usage is TRBJ1-4; D perhaps matches TRBD1 (6 bases). Source: CD4+ T cells sorted from PBMCs, taken on the day of the yellow fever booster vaccination. In DNA form, the CDR3 reads TGTGCCAGCAGCTACAGGGTTGGTGAAAAACTGTTTTTT. The encoded protein is CASSYRVGEKLFF.